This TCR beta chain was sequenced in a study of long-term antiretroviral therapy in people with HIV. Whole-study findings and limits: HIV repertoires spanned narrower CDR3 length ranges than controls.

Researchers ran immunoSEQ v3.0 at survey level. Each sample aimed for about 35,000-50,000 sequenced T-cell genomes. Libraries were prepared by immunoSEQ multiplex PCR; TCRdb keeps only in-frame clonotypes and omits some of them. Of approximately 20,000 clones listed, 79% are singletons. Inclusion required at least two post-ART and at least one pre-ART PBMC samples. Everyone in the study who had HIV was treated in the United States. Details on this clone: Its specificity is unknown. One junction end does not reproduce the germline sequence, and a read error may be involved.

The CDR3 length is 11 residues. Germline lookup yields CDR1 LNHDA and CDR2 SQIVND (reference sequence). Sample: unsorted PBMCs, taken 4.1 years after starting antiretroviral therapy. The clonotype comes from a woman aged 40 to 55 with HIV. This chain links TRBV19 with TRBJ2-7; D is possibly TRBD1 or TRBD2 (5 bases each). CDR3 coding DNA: TGTGCCAGCAGTAATTGGGGGGAGCAGTACTTC. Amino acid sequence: CASSNWGEQYF.